A selection of T cell receptor beta chains follows, all from one sample in a study of blood T cell repertoires in COVID-19. Profiling relied on immunoSEQ multiplex PCR, and the TCRdb table lists in-frame clones only, not all of them. There are about 480,000 clones in the sample; about 89% occur only once, and 4.3% lies in the top ten. What was sequenced was peripheral blood. The receptors here all came from a woman aged 25 to 39 with acute or convalescent COVID-19. Each CDR3 is given with its conserved first and last residue. Each record gives: CDR3 DNA, CDR3 protein, J gene, D gene, V gene, clone size. The D gene is left open where the match is weak. Not all rows give a size; the values are once, few, many and, for expanded clones, a class.

cdr3_nt: TGTGCCAGCAGCACCCGGACTAGCGGGGGGGGCTACGAGCAGTACTTC
cdr3_aa: CASSTRTSGGGYEQYF
j_call: TRBJ2-7
d_call: TRBD2
v_call: TRBV7-2
clone_size: NA

cdr3_nt: TGTGCCAGCAGCTTGGACAGGGGGCTGACAGATGGCTACACCTTC
cdr3_aa: CASSLDRGLTDGYTF
j_call: TRBJ1-2
d_call: TRBD1
v_call: TRBV5-6
clone_size: NA

cdr3_nt: TGTGCCAGCAGCGCCCAGGGTTGGAGCAATCAGCCCCAGCATTTT
cdr3_aa: CASSAQGWSNQPQHF
j_call: TRBJ1-5
d_call: NA
v_call: TRBV9
clone_size: NA

cdr3_nt: TGTGCCAGCAGCCCCGGGTCGCCCCAAGAGACCCAGTACTTC
cdr3_aa: CASSPGSPQETQYF
j_call: TRBJ2-5
d_call: NA
v_call: TRBV9
clone_size: NA

cdr3_nt: TGTGCCAGCAGTTACTTCAGGGAGGACTACAATGAGCAGTTCTTC
cdr3_aa: CASSYFREDYNEQFF
j_call: TRBJ2-1
d_call: NA
v_call: TRBV6-5
clone_size: NA

cdr3_nt: TGCGCCAGCAGCCAAGACGGAGGCGGATACACAGATACGCAGTATTTT
cdr3_aa: CASSQDGGGYTDTQYF
j_call: TRBJ2-3
d_call: NA
v_call: TRBV4-1
clone_size: NA

cdr3_nt: TGTGCCAGTAAAATTTCGGAGGGACGTGGAAATTCACCCCTCCACTTT
cdr3_aa: CASKISEGRGNSPLHF
j_call: TRBJ1-6
d_call: NA
v_call: TRBV19
clone_size: few

cdr3_nt: TGTGCCTGGAGATCAGGGGGAAGCTATGGCTACACCTTC
cdr3_aa: CAWRSGGSYGYTF
j_call: TRBJ1-2
d_call: TRBD1
v_call: TRBV30
clone_size: NA

cdr3_nt: TGTGCCTGCAGGGACAGCTTAGTCTATGGCTACACCTTC
cdr3_aa: CACRDSLVYGYTF
j_call: TRBJ1-2
d_call: TRBD1
v_call: TRBV30
clone_size: NA

cdr3_nt: TGTGCCAGCACCGGACTTGCGGCCTCTAACTACAATGAGCAGTTCTTC
cdr3_aa: CASTGLAASNYNEQFF
j_call: TRBJ2-1
d_call: NA
v_call: TRBV28
clone_size: NA

cdr3_nt: TGTGCCAGCAGGGGGGACACCGGGAACACTGAAGCTTTCTTT
cdr3_aa: CASRGDTGNTEAFF
j_call: TRBJ1-1
d_call: NA
v_call: TRBV2
clone_size: NA

cdr3_nt: TGTGCCAGCAGCTCATTCCTCGACAGGGGCTCACGCGGCTACACCTTC
cdr3_aa: CASSSFLDRGSRGYTF
j_call: TRBJ1-2
d_call: TRBD1
v_call: TRBV11-2
clone_size: NA

cdr3_nt: TGTGCCACCAGTGATTTGTCTAGCGGTAGCACAGATACGCAGTATTTT
cdr3_aa: CATSDLSSGSTDTQYF
j_call: TRBJ2-3
d_call: TRBD2
v_call: TRBV24-1
clone_size: NA

cdr3_nt: TGTGCCAGCAGTGGACAGGGATCCCCGAACTCTGGAAACACCATATATTTT
cdr3_aa: CASSGQGSPNSGNTIYF
j_call: TRBJ1-3
d_call: TRBD1
v_call: TRBV6-1
clone_size: NA

cdr3_nt: TGCGCCAGCAGCTTGCAGTGGGAGGCAAACACCGGGGAGCTGTTTTTT
cdr3_aa: CASSLQWEANTGELFF
j_call: TRBJ2-2
d_call: NA
v_call: TRBV5-1
clone_size: NA

cdr3_nt: TGTGCCAGCAGTGAAAACCGACAGGGAGGTTCACCCCTCCACTTT
cdr3_aa: CASSENRQGGSPLHF
j_call: TRBJ1-6
d_call: TRBD1
v_call: TRBV25-1
clone_size: NA

cdr3_nt: TGTGCCAGTACCTTGAATCAGTATAGCAATCAGCCCCAGCATTTT
cdr3_aa: CASTLNQYSNQPQHF
j_call: TRBJ1-5
d_call: NA
v_call: TRBV19
clone_size: NA

cdr3_nt: TGCGCCAGCAGCTTGGCCCCGGCGCTTTCGGGGGGGGCCGGGGAGCTGTTTTTT
cdr3_aa: CASSLAPALSGGAGELFF
j_call: TRBJ2-2
d_call: TRBD2
v_call: TRBV5-1
clone_size: NA

cdr3_nt: TGCGCCAGCAGGGACAGTTCCCAAGAGACCCAGTACTTC
cdr3_aa: CASRDSSQETQYF
j_call: TRBJ2-5
d_call: NA
v_call: TRBV10-2
clone_size: NA

cdr3_nt: TGTGCCAGCAGCTTGGTCCGGGACAGGACGTCAGAGACCCAGTACTTC
cdr3_aa: CASSLVRDRTSETQYF
j_call: TRBJ2-5
d_call: TRBD1
v_call: TRBV5-6
clone_size: NA

cdr3_nt: TGTGCCAGCAGTCAAATCAGGGGGCACAGCACTGAAGCTTTCTTT
cdr3_aa: CASSQIRGHSTEAFF
j_call: TRBJ1-1
d_call: TRBD1
v_call: TRBV6-5
clone_size: NA

cdr3_nt: TGTGCCAGCAGCCAAGTGAAACTAGCATTGAGGCCTTCTGAGCAGTACTTC
cdr3_aa: CASSQVKLALRPSEQYF
j_call: TRBJ2-7
d_call: NA
v_call: TRBV14
clone_size: once

cdr3_nt: TGTGCCAGCAGCCCACGCGTACAGGGGGGCGGTATTGGCTACACCTTC
cdr3_aa: CASSPRVQGGGIGYTF
j_call: TRBJ1-2
d_call: TRBD1
v_call: TRBV3-1/TRBV3-2
clone_size: NA

cdr3_nt: TGTGCCAGCTCCAGGGATACAGCCTCTGGGGCCAACGTCCTGACTTTC
cdr3_aa: CASSRDTASGANVLTF
j_call: TRBJ2-6
d_call: NA
v_call: TRBV2
clone_size: NA

cdr3_nt: TGCGCCAGCTACGCCAGCCGGACAGATACCACTAACTATGGCTACACCTTC
cdr3_aa: CASYASRTDTTNYGYTF
j_call: TRBJ1-2
d_call: NA
v_call: TRBV5-1
clone_size: NA

cdr3_nt: TGTGCCAGCAGGACAAGGACAGGGCTGACCGGGGAGCTGTTTTTT
cdr3_aa: CASRTRTGLTGELFF
j_call: TRBJ2-2
d_call: TRBD1
v_call: TRBV2
clone_size: NA

cdr3_nt: TGTGCCAGCAGCCACGGGGATGCTGGGGGGGAGACCCAGTACTTC
cdr3_aa: CASSHGDAGGETQYF
j_call: TRBJ2-5
d_call: NA
v_call: TRBV2
clone_size: NA

cdr3_nt: TGCGCCAGCAGCCAAGTGACTAATCCAAACAATGAGCAGTTCTTC
cdr3_aa: CASSQVTNPNNEQFF
j_call: TRBJ2-1
d_call: NA
v_call: TRBV4-1
clone_size: NA

cdr3_nt: TGTGCCAGCAGCCGCGAGACAGGAGAGAACACCGGGGAGCTGTTTTTT
cdr3_aa: CASSRETGENTGELFF
j_call: TRBJ2-2
d_call: NA
v_call: TRBV4-2
clone_size: NA

cdr3_nt: TGCGCCAGCAGCTCACTAGGTAGGGCAAATGAGCAGTTCTTC
cdr3_aa: CASSSLGRANEQFF
j_call: TRBJ2-1
d_call: NA
v_call: TRBV4-1
clone_size: NA

cdr3_nt: TGTGCCAGCAGCCCGAGATCGAGGGGGTACTACAATGAGCAGTTCTTC
cdr3_aa: CASSPRSRGYYNEQFF
j_call: TRBJ2-1
d_call: NA
v_call: TRBV3-1/TRBV3-2
clone_size: NA

cdr3_nt: TGTGCCAGCGCAAGAGGGGGGGCCCAAGAGACCCAGTACTTC
cdr3_aa: CASARGGAQETQYF
j_call: TRBJ2-5
d_call: NA
v_call: TRBV6-5
clone_size: NA

cdr3_nt: TGTGCCAGCAGTTTGGGCAGGGAGAACACTGAAGCTTTCTTT
cdr3_aa: CASSLGRENTEAFF
j_call: TRBJ1-1
d_call: NA
v_call: TRBV6-5
clone_size: few

cdr3_nt: TGCGCCAGCAGCGCCGGCCCGGGAGCCGGGAGGGGAAACATTCAGTACTTC
cdr3_aa: CASSAGPGAGRGNIQYF
j_call: TRBJ2-4
d_call: TRBD2
v_call: TRBV5-1
clone_size: NA

cdr3_nt: TGTGCCAGCAGGCCTACCGGGACAGTAAATGAAAAACTGTTTTTT
cdr3_aa: CASRPTGTVNEKLFF
j_call: TRBJ1-4
d_call: TRBD1
v_call: TRBV6-2/TRBV6-3
clone_size: NA

cdr3_nt: TGTGCCAGCAGCTTCGGTCCAGGAGGTGCTCTTGCTGAAGCTTTCTTT
cdr3_aa: CASSFGPGGALAEAFF
j_call: TRBJ1-1
d_call: NA
v_call: TRBV7-2
clone_size: NA

cdr3_nt: TGTGCCAGCACCAAGAATCGGGAGTCAGATACGCAGTATTTT
cdr3_aa: CASTKNRESDTQYF
j_call: TRBJ2-3
d_call: NA
v_call: TRBV7-8
clone_size: NA

cdr3_nt: TGTGCCAGCAGTTTTCAGGGGGCGCGTGGGGCCAACGTCCTGACTTTC
cdr3_aa: CASSFQGARGANVLTF
j_call: TRBJ2-6
d_call: TRBD1
v_call: TRBV6-5
clone_size: NA